The rows below give T cell receptor beta chains drawn from one sample of a study of control samples from healthy donors and cancer patients. Clones were read by immunoSEQ multiplex PCR, and TCRdb kept only the in-frame ones, dropping some. The table includes fewer than 120,000 clones, around 87% detected once. Sequencing was done on a sample of PBMCs. The receptors were sampled from a woman aged 55 to 70 with lung cancer. Each CDR3 is given with its conserved first and last residue. Each record gives: V gene, J gene, clone size, CDR3 length, D gene, CDR3 protein, CDR3 DNA. The D gene is left open where the match is weak. Size is omitted from some rows. Given values are once, few, many or a class for expanded clones.

TRBV9	TRBJ1-4	NA	16	NA	CASSAGDTATNEKLFF	TGTGCCAGCAGCGCGGGGGACACCGCAACTAATGAAAAACTGTTTTTT
TRBV27	TRBJ2-5	NA	15	NA	CASIGVGLGQETQYF	TGTGCCAGCATAGGGGTGGGATTGGGGCAAGAGACCCAGTACTTC
TRBV5-1	TRBJ2-5	NA	16	TRBD1	CASSPLWTGTKETQYF	TGCGCCAGCAGTCCTCTGTGGACAGGGACAAAAGAGACCCAGTACTTC
TRBV6-1	TRBJ1-3	NA	16	NA	CASSEFKRSSGNTIYF	TGTGCCAGCAGTGAATTTAAAAGGAGCTCTGGAAACACCATATATTTT
TRBV9	TRBJ2-3	NA	14	NA	CASSARTLTDTQYF	TGTGCCAGCAGCGCAAGGACTCTCACAGATACGCAGTATTTT
TRBV7-2	TRBJ2-1	once	14	TRBD2	CASSTSGAYNEQFF	TGTGCCAGCAGCACAAGCGGGGCTTACAATGAGCAGTTCTTC
TRBV13	TRBJ2-2	NA	16	TRBD1	CASSPQDRGYTGELFF	TGTGCCAGCAGCCCCCAAGACAGGGGTTATACCGGGGAGCTGTTTTTT
TRBV3-1/TRBV3-2	TRBJ2-1	NA	17	TRBD1	CASSQSRGLRLYNEQFF	TGTGCCAGCAGCCAATCCAGGGGGCTTCGATTATACAATGAGCAGTTCTTC
TRBV6-1	TRBJ2-5	NA	13	TRBD2	CASSEGTRETQYF	TGTGCCAGCAGTGAAGGGACTAGGGAGACCCAGTACTTC
TRBV7-9	TRBJ2-1	NA	11	NA	CASSLNGEQFF	TGTGCCAGCAGCTTAAACGGTGAGCAGTTCTTC
TRBV29-1	TRBJ2-7	NA	15	NA	CSVQDDRFPQYEQYF	TGCAGCGTTCAAGATGACAGGTTCCCCCAGTACGAGCAGTACTTC